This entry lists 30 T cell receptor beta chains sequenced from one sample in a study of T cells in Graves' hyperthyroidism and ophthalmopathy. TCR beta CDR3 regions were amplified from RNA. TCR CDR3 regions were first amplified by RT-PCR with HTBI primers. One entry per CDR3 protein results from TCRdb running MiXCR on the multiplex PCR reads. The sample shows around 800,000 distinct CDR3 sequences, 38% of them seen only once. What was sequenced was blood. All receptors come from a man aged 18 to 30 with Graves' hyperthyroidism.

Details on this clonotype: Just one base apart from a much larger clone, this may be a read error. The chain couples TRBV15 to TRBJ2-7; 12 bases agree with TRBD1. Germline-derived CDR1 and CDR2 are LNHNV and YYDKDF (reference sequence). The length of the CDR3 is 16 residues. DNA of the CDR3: TGTGCCACCAGCAGAGCCCTCCCCGGGACAGGGGGCGAGCAGTGCTTC. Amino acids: CATSRALPGTGGEQCF.

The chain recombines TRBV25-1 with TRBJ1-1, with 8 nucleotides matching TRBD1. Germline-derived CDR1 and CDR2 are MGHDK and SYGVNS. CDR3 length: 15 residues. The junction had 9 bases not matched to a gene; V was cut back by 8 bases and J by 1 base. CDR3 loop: CASEGTGGSNTEAFF. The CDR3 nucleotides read TGTGCCAGCGAGGGGACAGGCGGTTCGAACACTGAAGCTTTCTTT.

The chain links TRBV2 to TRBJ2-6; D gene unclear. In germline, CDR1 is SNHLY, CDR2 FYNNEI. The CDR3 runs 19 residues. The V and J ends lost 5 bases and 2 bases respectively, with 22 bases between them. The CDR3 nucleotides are TGTGCCAGCAGTACCGGGCCCAAGTCCTTCTTCGCTGGGGCCAACGTCCTGACTTTC. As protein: CASSTGPKSFFAGANVLTF.

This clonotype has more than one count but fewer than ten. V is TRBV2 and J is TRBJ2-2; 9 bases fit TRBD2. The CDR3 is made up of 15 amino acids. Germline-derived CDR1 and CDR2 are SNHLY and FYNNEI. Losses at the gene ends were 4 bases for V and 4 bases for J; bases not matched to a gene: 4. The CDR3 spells CASSASRGGTGELFF. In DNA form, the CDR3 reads TGTGCCAGCAGTGCTTCGCGGGGGGGCACCGGGGAGCTGTTTTTT.

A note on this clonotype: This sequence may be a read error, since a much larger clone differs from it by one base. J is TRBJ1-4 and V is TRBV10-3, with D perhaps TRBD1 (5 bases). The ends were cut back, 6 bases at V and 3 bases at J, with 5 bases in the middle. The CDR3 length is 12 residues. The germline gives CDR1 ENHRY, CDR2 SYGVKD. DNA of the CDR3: TGTGCCATCAGGGGGCCTAATGAAAAACTGTTTTTT. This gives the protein CAIRGPNEKLFF.

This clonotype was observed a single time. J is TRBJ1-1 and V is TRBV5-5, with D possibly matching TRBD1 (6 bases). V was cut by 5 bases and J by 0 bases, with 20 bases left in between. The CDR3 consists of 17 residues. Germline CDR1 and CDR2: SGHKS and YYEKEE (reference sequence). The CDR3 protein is CASSYTSPGQLNTEAFF. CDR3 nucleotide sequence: TGTGCCAGCAGTTACACAAGTCCGGGACAACTGAACACTGAAGCTTTCTTT.

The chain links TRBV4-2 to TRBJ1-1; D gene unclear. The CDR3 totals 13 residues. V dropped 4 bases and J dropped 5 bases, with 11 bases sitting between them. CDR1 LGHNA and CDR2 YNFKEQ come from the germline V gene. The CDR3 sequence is CASSLNWATEAFF. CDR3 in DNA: TGTGCCAGCAGCCTTAACTGGGCAACTGAAGCTTTCTTT.

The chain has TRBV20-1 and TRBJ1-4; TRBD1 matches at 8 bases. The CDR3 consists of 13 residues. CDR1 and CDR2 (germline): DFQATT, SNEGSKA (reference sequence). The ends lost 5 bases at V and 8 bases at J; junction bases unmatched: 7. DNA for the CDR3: TGCAGTGCTCAGGACAGGGTGGAGGAAAAACTGTTTTTT. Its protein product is CSAQDRVEEKLFF.

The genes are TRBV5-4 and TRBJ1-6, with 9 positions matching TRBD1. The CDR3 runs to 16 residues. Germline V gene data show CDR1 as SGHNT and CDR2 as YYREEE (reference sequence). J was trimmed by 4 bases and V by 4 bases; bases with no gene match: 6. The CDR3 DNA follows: TGTGCCAGCAGCCCCAAGGGACAGGGATATAATTCACCCCTCCACTTT. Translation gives CASSPKGQGYNSPLHF.

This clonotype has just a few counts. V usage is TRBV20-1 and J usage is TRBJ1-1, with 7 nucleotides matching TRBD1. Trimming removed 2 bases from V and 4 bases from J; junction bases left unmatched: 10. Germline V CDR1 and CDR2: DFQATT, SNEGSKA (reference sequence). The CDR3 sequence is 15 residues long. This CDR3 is CSARPLTDRVTEAFF. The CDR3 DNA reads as TGCAGTGCTAGACCCTTAACCGACAGGGTCACTGAAGCTTTCTTT.

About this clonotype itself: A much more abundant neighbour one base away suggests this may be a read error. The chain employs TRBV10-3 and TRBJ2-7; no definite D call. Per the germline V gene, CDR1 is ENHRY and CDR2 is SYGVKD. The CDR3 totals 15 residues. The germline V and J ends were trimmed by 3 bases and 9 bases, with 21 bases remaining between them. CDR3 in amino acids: CAISDWNKPLSAQYF. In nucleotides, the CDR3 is TGTGCCATCAGTGATTGGAACAAGCCCCTCTCGGCGCAGTACTTC.

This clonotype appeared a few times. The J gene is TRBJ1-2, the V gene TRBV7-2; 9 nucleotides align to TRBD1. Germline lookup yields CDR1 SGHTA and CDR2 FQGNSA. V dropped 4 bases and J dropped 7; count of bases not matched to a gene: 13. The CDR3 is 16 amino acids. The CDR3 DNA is TGTGCCAGCAGCTCATCGCACACAGGGGGCGCGGGTGGCTACACCTTC. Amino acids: CASSSSHTGGAGGYTF.

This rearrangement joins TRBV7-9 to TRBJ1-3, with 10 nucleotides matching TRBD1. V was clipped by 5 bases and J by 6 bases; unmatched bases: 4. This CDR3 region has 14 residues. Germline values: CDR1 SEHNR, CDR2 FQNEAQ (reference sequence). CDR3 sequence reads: CASSGQGGANTIYF. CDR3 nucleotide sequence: TGTGCCAGCAGCGGACAGGGGGGTGCAAACACCATATATTTT.

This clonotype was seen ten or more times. CDR3 residues: CASTARYNEQFF. CDR3 nucleotide sequence: TGTGCCAGTACCGCACGGTACAATGAGCAGTTCTTC. V usage is TRBV19 and J usage is TRBJ2-1; D not certain. This CDR3 spans 12 amino acids. V dropped 7 bases and J dropped 4 bases, with 8 bases sitting between them. Germline values: CDR1 LNHDA, CDR2 SQIVND (reference sequence).

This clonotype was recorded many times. Written as DNA, the CDR3 is TGTGCCATCGTGGCTTCCGGGGAGCTGTTTTTT. Translated, it gives CAIVASGELFF. J is TRBJ2-2 and V is TRBV10-3; no clear D. There are 11 residues in the CDR3. From germline, CDR1 is ENHRY and CDR2 SYGVKD. The V gene lost 8 bases and the J gene lost 6 bases, with 7 bases spanning the gap.

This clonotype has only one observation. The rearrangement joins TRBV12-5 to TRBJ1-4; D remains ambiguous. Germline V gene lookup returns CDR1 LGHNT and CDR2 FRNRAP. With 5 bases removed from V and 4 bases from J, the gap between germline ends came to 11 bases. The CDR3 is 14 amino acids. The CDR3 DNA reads TGTGCTAGTGGTACCCGGACGGTTAATGAAAAACTGTTTTTT. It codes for CASGTRTVNEKLFF.

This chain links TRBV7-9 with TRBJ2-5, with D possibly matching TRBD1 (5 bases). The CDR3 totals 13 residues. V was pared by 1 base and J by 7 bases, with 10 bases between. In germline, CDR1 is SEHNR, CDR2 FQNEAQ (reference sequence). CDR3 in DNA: TGTGCCAGCAGCTTAGAAGGTGGGGCGACCCAGTACTTC. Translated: CASSLEGGATQYF.

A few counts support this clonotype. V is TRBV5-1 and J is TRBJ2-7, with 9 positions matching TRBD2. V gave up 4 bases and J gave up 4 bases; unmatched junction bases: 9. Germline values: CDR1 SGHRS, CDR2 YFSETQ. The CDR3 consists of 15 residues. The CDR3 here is CASSPAGGTVYEQYF. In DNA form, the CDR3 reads TGCGCCAGCAGCCCAGCGGGGGGCACGGTATACGAGCAGTACTTC.

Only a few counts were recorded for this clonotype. The CDR3 loop is CASSSREGHHEQYF. In nucleotides, the CDR3 is TGTGCCAGCAGTTCGCGGGAGGGCCACCACGAGCAGTACTTC. V gene TRBV6-2 or TRBV6-3 combines with J gene TRBJ2-7; 9 bases are shared with TRBD2. The J segment lost 5 bases and the V segment lost 4 bases, leaving 6 bases of the junction unmatched. Germline V lookup: CDR1 MNHEY, CDR2 SVGEGT. This CDR3 has 14 residues.

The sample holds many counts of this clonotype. Written as DNA, the CDR3 is TGTGCCAGCAGTGAGTGGTTAGGGAACACTGAAGCTTTCTTT. This codes for CASSEWLGNTEAFF. J is TRBJ1-1 and V is TRBV25-1; D is undetermined. The CDR3 totals 14 residues. The V end was cut by 3 bases, the J end by 1 base, with 9 bases between. Germline V gene sequence: CDR1 MGHDK, CDR2 SYGVNS.

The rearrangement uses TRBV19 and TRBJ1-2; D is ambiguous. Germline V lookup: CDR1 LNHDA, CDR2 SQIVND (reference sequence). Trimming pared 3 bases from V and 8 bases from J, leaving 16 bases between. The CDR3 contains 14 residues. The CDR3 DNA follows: TGTGCCAGTAGTATTCTCCCGGACCCTCCCGGCTACACCTTC. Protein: CASSILPDPPGYTF.

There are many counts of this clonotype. As DNA, the CDR3 is TGCAGTGCTAGAGCCTTTCCAGCGCGAGGCAATCAGCCCCAGCATTTT. Its protein is CSARAFPARGNQPQHF. V usage is TRBV20-1 and J usage is TRBJ1-5; D gene unclear. V was pared by 1 base and J by 2 bases, with 15 bases between. The germline V gene has CDR1 DFQATT and CDR2 SNEGSKA (reference sequence). The CDR3 sequence is 16 residues long.

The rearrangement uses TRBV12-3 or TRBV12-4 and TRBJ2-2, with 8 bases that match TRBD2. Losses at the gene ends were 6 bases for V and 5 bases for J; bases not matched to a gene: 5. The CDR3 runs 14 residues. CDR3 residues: CASRQRGLTGELFF. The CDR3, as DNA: TGTGCCAGCAGGCAGCGGGGGTTGACCGGGGAGCTGTTTTTT.

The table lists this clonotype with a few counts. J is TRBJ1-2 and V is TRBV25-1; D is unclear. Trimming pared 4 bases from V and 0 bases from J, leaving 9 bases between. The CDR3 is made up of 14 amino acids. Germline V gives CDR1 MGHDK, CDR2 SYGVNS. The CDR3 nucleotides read TGTGCCAGCAGTGGTAGGGAGGCTAACTATGGCTACACCTTC. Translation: CASSGREANYGYTF.

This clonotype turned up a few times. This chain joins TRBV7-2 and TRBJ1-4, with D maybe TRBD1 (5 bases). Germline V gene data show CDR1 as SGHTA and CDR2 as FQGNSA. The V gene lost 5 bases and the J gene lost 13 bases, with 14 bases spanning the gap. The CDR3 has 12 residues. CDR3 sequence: CASSPGWGGLFF. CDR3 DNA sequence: TGTGCCAGCAGCCCCGGCTGGGGGGGACTGTTTTTT.

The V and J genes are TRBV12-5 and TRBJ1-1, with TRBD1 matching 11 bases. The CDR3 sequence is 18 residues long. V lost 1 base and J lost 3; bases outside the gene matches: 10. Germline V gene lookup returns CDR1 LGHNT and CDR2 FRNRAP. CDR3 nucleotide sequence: TGTGCTAGTGGTTTGGACCTCGGACAGGGGGCTTGGGACACTGAAGCTTTCTTT. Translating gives CASGLDLGQGAWDTEAFF.

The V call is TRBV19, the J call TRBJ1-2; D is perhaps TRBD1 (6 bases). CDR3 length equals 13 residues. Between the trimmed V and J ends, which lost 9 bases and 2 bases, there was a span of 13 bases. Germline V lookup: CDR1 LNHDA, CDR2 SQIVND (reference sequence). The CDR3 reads CASRGTGNYGYTF. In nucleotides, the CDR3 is TGTGCCAGCAGGGGAACAGGAAACTATGGCTACACCTTC.

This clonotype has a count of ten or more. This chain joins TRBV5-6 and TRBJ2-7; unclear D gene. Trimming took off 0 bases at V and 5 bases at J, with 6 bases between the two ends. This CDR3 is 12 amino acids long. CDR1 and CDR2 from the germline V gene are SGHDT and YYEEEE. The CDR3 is CASSLGVNEQYF. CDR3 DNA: TGTGCCAGCAGCTTGGGAGTCAACGAGCAGTACTTC.

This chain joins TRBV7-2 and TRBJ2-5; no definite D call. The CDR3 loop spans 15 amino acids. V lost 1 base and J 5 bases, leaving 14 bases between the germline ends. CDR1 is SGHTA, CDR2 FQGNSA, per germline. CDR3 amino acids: CASSLDSDVWETQYF. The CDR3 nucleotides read TGTGCCAGCAGCTTAGATTCGGATGTATGGGAGACCCAGTACTTC.

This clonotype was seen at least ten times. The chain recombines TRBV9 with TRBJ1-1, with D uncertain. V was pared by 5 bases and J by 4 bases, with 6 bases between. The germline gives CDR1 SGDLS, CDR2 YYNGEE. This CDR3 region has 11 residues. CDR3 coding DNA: TGTGCCAGCAGTAAGGGCACTGAAGCTTTCTTT. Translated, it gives CASSKGTEAFF.